One and the same sample provided the 14 T cell receptor beta chains below, sequenced in a study of blood T cell repertoires in COVID-19. This table comes from immunoSEQ multiplex PCR, and its TCRdb copy is limited to in-frame clones, with some not included. The top ten hold roughly 8.6% of the sample, which has approximately 260,000 clones, under 90% seen once. The sample was peripheral blood. These TCRs come from a human donor in a cohort sampled during active COVID-19.

The chain combines TRBV5-5 with TRBJ1-3; the match to TRBD1 covers 9 bases. This CDR3 is 16 amino acids long. Germline loops: CDR1 SGHKS, CDR2 YYEKEE (reference sequence). J lost 0 bases, V lost 0 bases, and 1 base had no gene match. CDR3: CASSLGQGVSGNTIYF. CDR3 DNA sequence: TGTGCCAGCAGCTTGGGACAGGGGGTCTCTGGAAACACCATATATTTT.

This clone was detected a few times. The chain is built from TRBV27 and TRBJ2-2, with TRBD1 as a possible D gene (6 bases). The germline V gene has CDR1 MNHEY and CDR2 SMNVEV (reference sequence). The ends were cut back, 9 bases at V and 7 bases at J, with 15 bases in the middle. This CDR3 contains 13 residues. The CDR3 nucleotides are TGTGCCAGTTCAGGGGTTTGGGACGGGGAGCTGTTTTTT. Its protein is CASSGVWDGELFF.

CDR3 protein: CASSPAGQRNTEAFF. The DNA for the CDR3 is TGTGCCAGCAGTCCCGCGGGACAGAGGAACACTGAAGCTTTCTTT. The chain has TRBV6-5 and TRBJ1-1, with 7 bases fitting TRBD1. Per the germline V gene, CDR1 is MNHEY and CDR2 is SVGAGI. With V trimmed by 5 bases and J by 1 base, 7 bases remained unmatched. The CDR3 covers 15 residues.

The chain couples TRBV28 to TRBJ2-5, with D hard to call. Germline assignment: CDR1 MDHEN and CDR2 SYDVKM. This CDR3 spans 13 amino acids. V gave up 1 base and J gave up 5 bases, with 8 bases separating them. CDR3 loop: CASSLFVPETQYF. The CDR3 nucleotides are TGTGCCAGCAGTTTATTCGTCCCGGAGACCCAGTACTTC. Together with reference TRBV28 and TRBJ2-5, the CDR3 gives the full variable domain: DVKVTQSSRYLVKRTGEKVFLECVQDMDHENMFWYRQDPGLGLRLIYFSYDVKMKEKGDIPEGYSVSREKKERFSLILESASTNQTSMYLCASSLFVPETQYFGPGTRLLVL.

The chain links TRBV4-2 to TRBJ1-5; D not certain. The ends were cut back, 0 bases at V and 5 bases at J, with 8 bases in the middle. CDR1 LGHNA and CDR2 YNFKEQ come from the germline V gene. This CDR3 comprises 14 residues. Here the CDR3 reads CASSQDHSDQPQHF. DNA for the CDR3: TGTGCCAGCAGCCAAGATCACAGTGATCAGCCCCAGCATTTT.

This clone was seen a few times. The chain combines TRBV15 with TRBJ1-2; no firm D call. CDR1 and CDR2 (germline): LNHNV, YYDKDF (reference sequence). The CDR3 spans 13 residues. V shed 0 bases and J shed 4 bases, with 6 bases lying between them. Written as DNA, the CDR3 is TGTGCCACCAGCAGAGATGCAGTCTATGGCTACACCTTC. This encodes CATSRDAVYGYTF.

This clone was seen a handful of times. Here the CDR3 DNA reads TGTGCCAGTAGGACAGCTGGAAACACCATATATTTT. It specifies CASRTAGNTIYF. The rearrangement links TRBV19 to TRBJ1-3; D perhaps matches TRBD1 (5 bases). V shed 6 bases and J shed 2 bases, with 5 bases lying between them. Germline CDR1 and CDR2: LNHDA and SQIVND (reference sequence). This CDR3 is 12 amino acids long.

This chain links TRBV28 with TRBJ1-5; 9 bases agree with TRBD1. V trimming: 5 bases; J trimming: 1 base; junction bases outside the gene matches: 6. Germline V gene data show CDR1 as MDHEN and CDR2 as SYDVKM. This CDR3 comprises 16 residues. CDR3 in amino acids: CASSVQGALSNQPQHF. CDR3 nucleotides: TGTGCCAGCAGTGTACAGGGGGCTTTAAGCAATCAGCCCCAGCATTTT.

This clone was observed a single time. This rearrangement joins TRBV9 to TRBJ1-3; D remains ambiguous. The CDR3 totals 15 residues. The V gene lost 4 bases and the J gene lost 0 bases, with 11 bases spanning the gap. The germline V gene encodes CDR1 SGDLS and CDR2 YYNGEE. The CDR3 region is CASSFIEGSGNTIYF. For the CDR3, the DNA is TGTGCCAGCAGCTTCATTGAGGGCTCTGGAAACACCATATATTTT.

This clone has only a few counts. CDR3 coding DNA: TGTGCCAGCAGTGCCACAGCCTACGAGCAGTACTTC. As protein: CASSATAYEQYF. This chain connects TRBV2 to TRBJ2-7; no reliable D call. The germline V gene encodes CDR1 SNHLY and CDR2 FYNNEI. V lost 4 bases and J 2 bases, leaving 6 bases between the germline ends. CDR3 length: 12 amino acids.

This chain joins TRBV6-4 and TRBJ1-2; 7 bases map to TRBD1. Germline values: CDR1 MRHNA, CDR2 SNTAGT. The CDR3 has 13 amino acids. The junction had 5 bases not matched to a gene; V was cut back by 4 bases and J by 6 bases. This chain's CDR3 is CASSVEGADGYTF. CDR3 DNA sequence: TGTGCCAGCAGTGTTGAGGGGGCTGATGGCTACACCTTC.

This rearrangement joins TRBV9 to TRBJ2-7, with D uncertain. The V end was cut by 0 bases, the J end by 5 bases, with 12 bases between. The CDR3 length is 14 residues. The germline V gene has CDR1 SGDLS and CDR2 YYNGEE. CDR3: CASSVGATLNEQYF. The CDR3 nucleotides are TGTGCCAGCAGCGTAGGGGCTACACTCAACGAGCAGTACTTC. Drawing the rest from reference TRBV9 and TRBJ2-7, the complete variable domain is DSGVTQTPKHLITATGQRVTLRCSPRSGDLSVYWYQQSLDQGLQFLIQYYNGEERAKGNILERFSAQQFPDLHSELNLSSLELGDSALYFCASSVGATLNEQYFGPGTRLTVT.

V usage is TRBV11-2 and J usage is TRBJ2-1; the match to TRBD2 covers 8 bases. V was clipped by 2 bases and J by 2 bases; unmatched bases: 5. Germline loops: CDR1 SGHAT, CDR2 FQNNGV. The length of the CDR3 is 16 residues. CDR3 bases: TGTGCCAGCAGCTTATCGCTAGCGGGTACCTACAATGAGCAGTTCTTC. Translated, it gives CASSLSLAGTYNEQFF.

The rearrangement uses TRBV7-9 and TRBJ1-2; D remains unclear. This CDR3 comprises 14 residues. The germline V gene encodes CDR1 SEHNR and CDR2 FQNEAQ (reference sequence). V gave up 1 base and J gave up 0 bases, with 6 bases separating them. The CDR3, as DNA: TGTGCCAGCAGCTTAGTGCCGGCTAACTATGGCTACACCTTC. Protein sequence: CASSLVPANYGYTF.